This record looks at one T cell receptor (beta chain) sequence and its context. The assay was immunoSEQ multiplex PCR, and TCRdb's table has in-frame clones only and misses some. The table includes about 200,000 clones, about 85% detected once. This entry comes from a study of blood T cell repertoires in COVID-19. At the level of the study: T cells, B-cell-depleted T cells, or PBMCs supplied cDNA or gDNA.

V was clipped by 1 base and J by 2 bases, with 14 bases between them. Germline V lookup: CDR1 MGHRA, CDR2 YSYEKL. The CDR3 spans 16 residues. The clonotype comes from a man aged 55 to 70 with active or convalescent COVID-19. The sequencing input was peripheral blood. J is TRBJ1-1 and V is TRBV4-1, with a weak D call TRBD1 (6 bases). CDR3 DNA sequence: TGCGCCAGCAGCCAAGTAGGGGACAAGATCAACACTGAAGCTTTCTTT. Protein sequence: CASSQVGDKINTEAFF.